This T cell receptor beta chain was profiled in a study of human T cells and chemical hapten exposure. Background on the study: It was small differences in pooled library volume that mainly caused per-sample TCR yields to vary.

This clonotype was detected ten times or more. Time point in this sample: patch test 1, 2 weeks after DPC sensitization. Described treatment: therapeutic diphenylcyclopropenone sensitization with weekly scalp DPC. Per the germline V gene, CDR1 is MNHNY and CDR2 is SVGAGI (reference sequence). The junction had 7 bases not matched to a gene; V was cut back by 5 bases and J by 1 base. The CDR3 covers 15 residues. The study used a library that attached unique molecular identifiers to individual cDNA molecules. MiXCR, run by TCRdb on the RACE reads, gives a single entry per CDR3 protein. Of roughly 360,000 distinct CDR3 sequences listed, roughly 4.8% are singletons.

The gene calls are TRBV6-6 and TRBJ1-1; 7 nucleotides match TRBD1. Sample: whole blood, taken in connection with sensitization to the hapten diphenylcyclopropenone (DPC). The sequence was obtained from a woman aged 50 to 65 with alopecia areata. Some clones in this sample may be carry-over from other donors' samples. DNA of the CDR3: TGTGCCAGCAGTCCTGTCAGGACAGGGAACACTGAAGCTTTCTTT. Amino acids: CASSPVRTGNTEAFF.